This T cell receptor beta chain was obtained from a study of T cell responses to AZD1222 COVID-19 vaccine. Background on the study: The analysis combined second doses at about 4 or about 12 weeks. Findings and caveats of the study: Most donors were white British and more were female, and clonal diversity was possibly underestimated. Without day 14 samples, only post-peak T cell repertoires were studied.

Produced via immunoSEQ multiplex PCR; TCRdb's table is partial and in-frame only. The sample lists more than 150,000 clones, 80% to 90% occurring once. Worth noting for this clone: Its antigen is not identified.

Trimming took 8 bases from V and 6 from J; bases not matched to a gene: 8. The germline V gene has CDR1 SNHLY and CDR2 FYNNEI. The CDR3 is 13 residues long. The chain carries TRBV2 and TRBJ2-7; 9 bases line up with TRBD1. The sequence was collected from an adult in good health. The sample consisted of peripheral blood, taken on day 0 of AZD1222 vaccination. CDR3 nucleotides: TGTGCCAGCGGTGGACAGGGGAAAGGCGAGCAGTACTTC. It encodes CASGGQGKGEQYF.